The rows below give T cell receptor beta chains drawn from one sample of a study of blood T cell repertoires in COVID-19. Clones were sequenced by immunoSEQ multiplex PCR, and TCRdb holds only the in-frame ones, with some missing. The sample holds approximately 280,000 clones, roughly 86% seen once. Sequenced input: PBMCs or T cells enriched from blood (not recorded which). Receptors were obtained from an older woman who had recovered from COVID-19. Both conserved end residues are part of each CDR3. Each record gives: D gene, clone size, V gene, J gene, CDR3 protein, CDR3 DNA. The D gene is left open where the match is weak. Only some rows state a clone size, as once, few, many or a class for expanded clones.

.,.,TRBV5-4,TRBJ2-7,CASSSLRQSSIDEQYF,TGTGCCAGCAGCTCCCTAAGACAATCTAGCATCGACGAGCAGTACTTC
TRBD2,.,TRBV24-1,TRBJ2-1,CATSDPGTSGRAKINNEQFF,TGTGCCACCAGTGACCCCGGGACTAGCGGGAGGGCCAAAATAAACAATGAGCAGTTCTTC
TRBD1,.,TRBV24-1,TRBJ1-1,CATSQGAATEAFF,TGTGCCACCAGTCAGGGGGCCGCCACTGAAGCTTTCTTT
.,.,TRBV7-6,TRBJ1-1,CASSADLNTEAFF,TGTGCCAGCAGCGCGGATTTGAACACTGAAGCTTTCTTT
.,.,TRBV19,TRBJ1-1,CASTPGQSAEAFF,TGTGCCAGTACTCCGGGACAATCGGCTGAAGCTTTCTTT
TRBD1,.,TRBV10-3,TRBJ2-2,CAISPTAGGWTGELFF,TGTGCCATCAGCCCAACAGCAGGGGGTTGGACCGGGGAGCTGTTTTTT
TRBD2,.,TRBV29-1,TRBJ2-5,CSVQVSGGSETQYF,TGCAGCGTCCAAGTCAGCGGGGGGAGTGAGACCCAGTACTTC
TRBD1,.,TRBV9,TRBJ2-1,CASSTRGDSLGVNEQFF,TGTGCCAGCAGCACCCGAGGGGACAGCTTGGGCGTTAATGAGCAGTTCTTC
TRBD2,.,TRBV6-2/TRBV6-3,TRBJ2-7,CASSYSASGHYEQYF,TGTGCCAGCAGTTACTCGGCTAGCGGACACTACGAGCAGTACTTC
.,few,TRBV28,TRBJ1-1,CASTQGHPNTEAFF,TGTGCCAGCACCCAGGGACACCCGAACACTGAAGCTTTCTTT
TRBD2,.,TRBV6-5,TRBJ2-5,CATGSGGYQETQYF,TGTGCCACCGGTAGCGGGGGTTATCAAGAGACCCAGTACTTC
TRBD1,once,TRBV18,TRBJ1-2,CASSQLGQQDTF,TGTGCCAGCTCACAGCTGGGACAGCAGGACACCTTC
.,.,TRBV11-3,TRBJ2-7,CASSLRRESEQYF,TGTGCCAGCAGCTTACGTAGGGAGAGCGAGCAGTACTTC
.,.,TRBV9,TRBJ2-2,CASSYPPGQTGELFF,TGTGCCAGCAGCTACCCACCAGGGCAGACCGGGGAGCTGTTTTTT
TRBD2,once,TRBV7-3,TRBJ2-1,CASSLNVGGINEQFF,TGTGCCAGCAGCTTAAACGTCGGGGGGATCAATGAGCAGTTCTTC
.,once,TRBV5-4,TRBJ2-2,CASSPRLRGRRITGELFF,TGTGCCAGCAGCCCTCGACTGCGGGGAAGGCGGATCACCGGGGAGCTGTTTTTT
.,.,TRBV11-3,TRBJ1-2,CASSVGLGGALYGYTF,TGTGCCAGCAGCGTAGGACTCGGAGGGGCCCTCTATGGCTACACCTTC
TRBD2,.,TRBV19,TRBJ2-1,CASSFSGGYEQFF,TGTGCCAGTAGTTTTAGCGGGGGCTATGAGCAGTTCTTC
TRBD1,.,TRBV28,TRBJ1-5,CASSKGATGIDQPQHF,TGTGCCAGCAGTAAGGGGGCTACCGGGATTGATCAGCCCCAGCATTTT
.,.,TRBV19,TRBJ1-2,CASRSYGYTF,TGTGCCAGTAGGAGCTATGGCTACACCTTC
.,.,TRBV6-5,TRBJ1-5,CASSRAGTPLWAQHF,TGTGCCAGCAGCCGAGCCGGGACACCCCTATGGGCCCAGCATTTT
.,.,TRBV5-6,TRBJ1-4,CASSLEQNNEKLFF,TGTGCCAGCAGCTTGGAACAGAATAATGAAAAACTGTTTTTT
.,.,TRBV1,TRBJ2-3,CTSSPPPSGATDTQYF,TGCACCAGCAGCCCCCCGCCTAGCGGGGCCACAGATACGCAGTATTTT
.,.,TRBV6-5,TRBJ1-5,CASRTQRDQPQHF,TGTGCCAGCAGGACCCAGAGGGATCAGCCCCAGCATTTT
TRBD1,once,TRBV5-1,TRBJ2-1,CASSSGQGPNEQFF,TGCGCCAGCAGCTCGGGACAGGGACCCAATGAGCAGTTCTTC
.,.,TRBV3-1/TRBV3-2,TRBJ1-1,CASSQTGWTEAFF,TGTGCCAGCAGCCAGACAGGCTGGACTGAAGCTTTCTTT
TRBD1,.,TRBV27,TRBJ1-1,CASSLVDRVNTEAFF,TGTGCCAGCAGTTTAGTGGACAGGGTGAACACTGAAGCTTTCTTT
TRBD2,.,TRBV5-1,TRBJ2-1,CASSNLTRPGGNEQFF,TGCGCCAGCAGCAACCTGACCCGCCCGGGGGGCAATGAGCAGTTCTTC
.,.,TRBV18,TRBJ1-1,CASSPRTAPDTEAFF,TGTGCCAGCTCACCTCGGACAGCTCCAGACACTGAAGCTTTCTTT
TRBD2,.,TRBV28,TRBJ2-3,CASSTPGLAGATSTDTQYF,TGTGCCAGCAGTACTCCGGGACTAGCGGGGGCCACTAGCACAGATACGCAGTATTTT
TRBD2,.,TRBV3-1/TRBV3-2,TRBJ2-5,CASSQVLAGAVATQYF,TGTGCCAGCAGCCAAGTACTAGCGGGGGCGGTGGCGACCCAGTACTTC
TRBD2,.,TRBV7-2,TRBJ2-1,CASSVGTSGAYNEQFF,TGTGCCAGCAGCGTCGGGACTAGCGGGGCCTACAATGAGCAGTTCTTC
.,.,TRBV7-2,TRBJ1-1,CASSLVGQGNTEAFF,TGTGCCAGCAGCTTAGTGGGCCAGGGGAACACTGAAGCTTTCTTT
TRBD2,.,TRBV5-1,TRBJ2-1,CASGPGLAGHNEQFF,TGCGCCAGCGGGCCGGGGCTAGCGGGGCACAATGAGCAGTTCTTC
TRBD2,once,TRBV5-1,TRBJ2-7,CASSLGLAGEEQYF,TGCGCCAGCAGCTTGGGACTAGCGGGGGAAGAGCAGTACTTC
TRBD2,.,TRBV9,TRBJ2-1,CASSVLGTRAYNEQFF,TGTGCCAGCAGCGTATTGGGGACTAGGGCCTACAATGAGCAGTTCTTC
.,.,TRBV5-6,TRBJ1-5,CASSLGAAAPGMPQHF,TGTGCCAGCAGCTTGGGGGCAGCGGCGCCTGGGATGCCCCAGCATTTT
.,.,TRBV19,TRBJ1-1,CASSIQGAGTEAFF,TGTGCCAGTAGTATACAAGGGGCAGGCACTGAAGCTTTCTTT
.,.,TRBV6-5,TRBJ1-6,CASSWLTRGNSPLHF,TGTGCCAGCAGTTGGCTGACAAGGGGTAATTCACCCCTCCACTTT
TRBD2,.,TRBV11-3,TRBJ2-3,CASGLGDTQYF,TGTGCCAGCGGACTAGGAGATACGCAGTATTTT
.,.,TRBV7-9,TRBJ1-4,CASSLWTFDKLFF,TGTGCCAGCAGCCTATGGACATTCGACAAACTGTTTTTT
TRBD1,.,TRBV5-6,TRBJ2-2,CASSLRDRGLELFF,TGTGCCAGCAGCTTGAGGGACAGGGGGTTGGAGCTGTTTTTT
.,few,TRBV28,TRBJ2-2,CASSHRVENTGELFF,TGTGCCAGCAGTCACAGGGTCGAGAACACCGGGGAGCTGTTTTTT
TRBD2,once,TRBV28,TRBJ2-3,CASSLSGLAGDTDTQYF,TGTGCCAGCAGTTTATCCGGACTAGCGGGGGACACAGATACGCAGTATTTT
TRBD1,.,TRBV7-8,TRBJ1-1,CASSLTGDSNPLMNTEAFF,TGTGCCAGCAGCTTAACAGGGGACAGTAACCCTCTCATGAACACTGAAGCTTTCTTT
.,.,TRBV19,TRBJ1-2,CASSIDSPGHLYGYTF,TGTGCCAGTAGTATAGATTCCCCTGGCCACCTCTATGGCTACACCTTC
TRBD1,.,TRBV5-1,TRBJ2-7,CASSSTDREGEQYF,TGCGCCAGCAGCTCGACGGACAGGGAAGGCGAGCAGTACTTC
.,.,TRBV11-2,TRBJ1-2,CASSLDPDSYYGYTF,TGTGCCAGCAGCTTAGATCCCGACAGCTACTATGGCTACACCTTC
TRBD1,.,TRBV28,TRBJ1-2,CASSVPGQNYGYTF,TGTGCCAGCAGTGTACCGGGACAGAACTATGGCTACACCTTC
.,.,TRBV4-1,TRBJ2-3,CASSQDRVADTQYF,TGCGCCAGCAGCCAAGACAGGGTCGCGGATACGCAGTATTTT
TRBD1,.,TRBV29-1,TRBJ1-6,CSVKGQGGSPLHF,TGCAGCGTCAAGGGACAGGGCGGTTCACCCCTCCACTTT
.,.,TRBV5-1,TRBJ2-5,CASSSLEPQETQYF,TGCGCCAGCAGCTCCCTCGAGCCCCAAGAGACCCAGTACTTC
.,.,TRBV11-2,TRBJ2-1,CASSLGRLSYNEQFF,TGTGCCAGCAGCCTGGGGAGACTATCCTACAATGAGCAGTTCTTC
.,.,TRBV11-2,TRBJ1-5,CASSLAPSQPQHF,TGTGCCAGCAGCTTAGCCCCGTCTCAGCCCCAGCATTTT
.,.,TRBV7-8,TRBJ1-1,CASSFTGDTEAFF,TGTGCCAGCAGCTTTACGGGGGACACTGAAGCTTTCTTT
TRBD2,.,TRBV19,TRBJ2-2,CASSIGNSGDGELFF,TGTGCCAGTAGTATAGGGAATAGCGGGGACGGGGAGCTGTTTTTT
TRBD1,.,TRBV7-2,TRBJ1-6,CASSQDRVRSPLHF,TGTGCCAGCAGCCAGGACAGGGTTAGGTCACCCCTCCACTTT